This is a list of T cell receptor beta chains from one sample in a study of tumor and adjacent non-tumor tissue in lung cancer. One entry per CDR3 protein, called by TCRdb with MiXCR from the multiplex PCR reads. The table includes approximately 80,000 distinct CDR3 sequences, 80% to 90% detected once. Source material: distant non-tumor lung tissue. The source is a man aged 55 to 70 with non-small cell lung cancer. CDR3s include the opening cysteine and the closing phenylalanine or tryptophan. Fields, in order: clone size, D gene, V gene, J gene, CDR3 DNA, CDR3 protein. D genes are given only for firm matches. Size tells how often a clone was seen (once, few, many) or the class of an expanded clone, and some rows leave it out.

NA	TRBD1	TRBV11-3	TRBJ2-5	TGTGCCAGCAACAAAACGGACAGGGAAGGGACCCAGTACTTC	CASNKTDREGTQYF
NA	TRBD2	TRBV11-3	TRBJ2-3	TGTGCCAGCTCCCTCCGTAGGGAGCGGGGCGGCACAGATACGCAGTATTTT	CASSLRRERGGTDTQYF
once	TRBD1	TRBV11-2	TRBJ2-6	TGTACCGGCAGCTTAGTTCCAAAGGACAGGCCCTCTGGTGCCAACGTCCTGACTTTC	CTGSLVPKDRPSGANVLTF
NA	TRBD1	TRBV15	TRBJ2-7	TGTGTCATCAGTAAGGGGGCGGACTCCTACGAGCAGTATTTC	CVISKGADSYEQYF
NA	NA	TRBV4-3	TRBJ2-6	TGCGCCAGCAACCAAGAGGTGGTGTCTGGGGACAACGTCCTGACCTTC	CASNQEVVSGDNVLTF
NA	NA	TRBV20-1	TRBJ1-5	TGCAGTAGCCGGAGAGCGGGACATAGCAATAAGCCCCAGCATTTT	CSSRRAGHSNKPQHF
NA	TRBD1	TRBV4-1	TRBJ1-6	TGCGCCAGCAGTGACAGGGATGGTTCACCCCTCCATTTT	CASSDRDGSPLHF
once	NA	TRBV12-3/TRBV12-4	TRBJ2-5	TGTGCCAGCAGTCAGTATGGGGTAGAGACCCAGTACTTC	CASSQYGVETQYF
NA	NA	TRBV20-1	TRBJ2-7	TGCAGTGCTAGGGTTAGCGACACCTACGAGCAGTACTTC	CSARVSDTYEQYF
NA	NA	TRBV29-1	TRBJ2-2	TGCAACGTTGACGGTCATGGAAACACCGGGGAGCTGTTTTTT	CNVDGHGNTGELFF
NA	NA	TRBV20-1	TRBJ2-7	TGCAGTGTCGCCGCAGGGGCGGTCGGAACCTACGAGCAGTACTTC	CSVAAGAVGTYEQYF
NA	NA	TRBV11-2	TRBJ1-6	TGTACCAGCATCTTAGGAGGGGACAATAATTCACCCCTCCACTTC	CTSILGGDNNSPLHF
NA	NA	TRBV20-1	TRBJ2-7	TGCAGTATTAGAAGGTCCAGTGGGAGTCTGAACGAGCAGTACTTC	CSIRRSSGSLNEQYF
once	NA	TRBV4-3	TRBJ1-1	TGCGCCAGCAGCCAAGACGTTACGTGCAGTTCGTGCACTGAAGCTTTCTTT	CASSQDVTCSSCTEAFF
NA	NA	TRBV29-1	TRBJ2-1	TGCAGCGTTTGGGGCGGGCGGTACAACAAGCGGTTCTTC	CSVWGGRYNKRFF
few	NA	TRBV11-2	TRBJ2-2	TGTGCCAGTAGTGAAGATGGCCGAAGCACCGGGGAGCTGTTTTTT	CASSEDGRSTGELFF
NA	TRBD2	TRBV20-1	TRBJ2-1	TGCAGTACTCCCTCTCTGGGACTAGCGGGAGGCTCCTACAATGAGCAGTTCTTC	CSTPSLGLAGGSYNEQFF
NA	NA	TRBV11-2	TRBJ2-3	TGCGCCAGCAGCATAGGTAGGGTCACAGATACGCAGTATTTT	CASSIGRVTDTQYF
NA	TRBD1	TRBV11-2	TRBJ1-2	TGTGCCAACAGCTTAGAAACAGGGGGCCGAGGATATGGCTACACCTTC	CANSLETGGRGYGYTF
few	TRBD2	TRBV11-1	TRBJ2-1	TGTGCCAGCAGGGTAGCGGGAGTAACTGAGCAGTTCTTC	CASRVAGVTEQFF
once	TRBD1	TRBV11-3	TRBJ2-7	TGTGCCAGCAGCCTAGTGACAGGGGGATACTACGATCAGTACTTC	CASSLVTGGYYDQYF
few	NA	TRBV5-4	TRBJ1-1	TGTGCCAGCAGCCCTACGAGGGTGCGTGCTGAAGCTTTCTTT	CASSPTRVRAEAFF
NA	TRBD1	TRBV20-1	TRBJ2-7	TGCCGTGTGAGACAGGGGGCACACGAGCAGTACTTC	CRVRQGAHEQYF
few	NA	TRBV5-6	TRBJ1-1	TGTGTCAGCAGCTTGCTTCAGGCCAGCGAAGCTTTCTTT	CVSSLLQASEAFF
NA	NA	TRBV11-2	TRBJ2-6	TGTGGCAGCAGTCCTTTCTCTGGGGCCAACGTCCTCACTTTC	CGSSPFSGANVLTF
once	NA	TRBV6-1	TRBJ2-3	TGTGCCAGCAGTGAAAACCCCCGGGGAATAGATAGGCAGTATTTT	CASSENPRGIDRQYF
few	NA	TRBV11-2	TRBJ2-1	TGTGCCAGCAGCTCGGACACTATCTCCTACAATGAGCAGTTCTTC	CASSSDTISYNEQFF